These T cell receptor beta chains were read from a single sample in a study of shared clonotypes between healthy human individuals. TCRdb keeps only in-frame clones here, not all; method: immunoSEQ multiplex PCR. Of roughly 770,000 clones detected, around 96% appear once; the ten largest clones hold about 0.25%. The sequencing sample was made of naive CD8+ T cells sorted from blood. Receptor source: a man aged 30 to 39 in good health. Each CDR3 is given with its conserved first and last residue. A D gene is named only where the DNA matches it firmly. Size is stated for part of the rows, as once, few or many counts, or as a class when the clone is expanded.

j_call d_call clone_size v_call cdr3_nt cdr3_aa
TRBJ2-3 TRBD2 NA TRBV5-1 TGCGCCAGCAGCTTGGAGGCGGGAGATGCAGATACGCAGTATTTT CASSLEAGDADTQYF
TRBJ2-3 NA once TRBV7-6 TGTGCCAGCAGCTTAGGAGAGGGCGGGGCGCAGTATTTT CASSLGEGGAQYF
TRBJ2-3 TRBD2 NA TRBV10-3 TGTGCCATCAGTGTTGCGGGAGGGGGCACAGATACGCAGTATTTT CAISVAGGGTDTQYF
TRBJ2-7 NA NA TRBV7-9 TGTGCCAGCAGCTTAGCAGGTGCGGGCTTATATCACTACGAGCAGTACTTC CASSLAGAGLYHYEQYF
TRBJ2-7 NA NA TRBV13 TGTGCCAGCAGCTCTCCCTACGAGCAGTACTTC CASSSPYEQYF
TRBJ2-2 TRBD1 NA TRBV7-8 TGTGCCAGCAGCACCACCCCCGGGACAGCCACCGGGGAGCTGTTTTTT CASSTTPGTATGELFF
TRBJ2-5 NA NA TRBV29-1 TGCAGCCTGGGACACCAAGAGACCCAGTACTTC CSLGHQETQYF
TRBJ2-7 NA NA TRBV7-9 TGTGCCAGCAGCTTAAGCCTGAGAGAGCAGTACTTC CASSLSLREQYF
TRBJ1-2 TRBD1 NA TRBV28 TGTGCCAGCAGCCCTACAGCAGGGGGCTTTGAACGTGGCTACACCTTC CASSPTAGGFERGYTF
TRBJ2-6 TRBD2 NA TRBV5-8 TGTGCCAGCAGCTTGAAGTTAGAGCGGGAGGGGTTTGGGGCCAACGTCCTGACTTTC CASSLKLEREGFGANVLTF
TRBJ2-7 TRBD1 NA TRBV10-3 TGTGCCATCAGTGAGGGGACAGGGGGGGACGAGCAGTACTTC CAISEGTGGDEQYF
TRBJ2-1 NA NA TRBV11-3 TGTGCCAGCAGCCCGACTCAAACAGGTTCGAGCAATGAGCAGTTCTTC CASSPTQTGSSNEQFF
TRBJ2-7 NA once TRBV14 TGTGCCAGCAGCCAAGAACACAGTTCCTACGAGCAGTACTTC CASSQEHSSYEQYF
TRBJ2-7 NA NA TRBV6-5 TGTGCCAGCAGAGGGGCTAGCTCCCGCGAGCAGTACTTC CASRGASSREQYF
TRBJ2-3 NA NA TRBV15 TGTGCCACCAGCCCTGCTAGCACAGATACGCAGTATTTT CATSPASTDTQYF
TRBJ2-3 NA once TRBV25-1 TGTGCCAGCAGTGTAGGGCCGGGAGCCACCACAGATACGCAGTATTTT CASSVGPGATTDTQYF
TRBJ1-1 NA NA TRBV27 TGTGCCAGCAGCCTAGTGGCGAACACTGAAGCTTTCTTT CASSLVANTEAFF
TRBJ2-7 NA NA TRBV25-1 TGTGCCAGCAGTGATTGGACTATGGCCTACGAGCAGTACTTC CASSDWTMAYEQYF
TRBJ1-5 NA once TRBV7-9 TGTGCCAGCAGCCATGCCGGGCCCCAGCATTTT CASSHAGPQHF
TRBJ1-1 NA NA TRBV27 TGTGCCAGCATTAACACGGGCAGCGAAGCTTTCTTT CASINTGSEAFF
TRBJ2-1 TRBD1 NA TRBV7-9 TGTGCCAGCAGTTTCGTAGGGACAGGGGGGACCAATGAGCAGTTCTTC CASSFVGTGGTNEQFF
TRBJ2-7 NA NA TRBV4-1 TGCGCCAGCAGCTTAGGGGACGGTGACGAGCAGTACTTC CASSLGDGDEQYF
TRBJ2-7 NA NA TRBV27 TGTGCCAGCAGTTACGCGTTAAGCTCCTACGAGCAGTACTTC CASSYALSSYEQYF
TRBJ2-1 TRBD2 NA TRBV4-1 TGCGCCAGCAGCCAAGATAGCCTAGCGGGAGGTAGTGAGCAGTTCTTC CASSQDSLAGGSEQFF
TRBJ2-3 TRBD1 NA TRBV11-2 TGTGCCAGCAGCTTCATTCTGGGGACAGGGGGGTACACAGATACGCAGTATTTT CASSFILGTGGYTDTQYF
TRBJ2-1 TRBD1 NA TRBV7-6 TGTGCCAGCAGCCCAGGACAGGGAACTTACAATGAGCAGTTCTTC CASSPGQGTYNEQFF
TRBJ2-1 TRBD1 NA TRBV7-9 TGTGCCAGCAGTGAGGGACAGGGGCTCAACAATGAGCAGTTCTTC CASSEGQGLNNEQFF
TRBJ2-7 NA NA TRBV28 TGTGCCAGCAGCCCCGGGAGCTACGAGCAGTACTTC CASSPGSYEQYF
TRBJ2-4 NA NA TRBV4-1 TGCGCCAGCAGCCCGAATAATCCCAAAAACATTCAGTACTTC CASSPNNPKNIQYF
TRBJ2-3 NA once TRBV28 TGTGCCAGCAGTCCCGGCGTTTATACGCAGTATTTT CASSPGVYTQYF
TRBJ1-1 TRBD1 few TRBV29-1 TGCAGCGTTGAGGGACAGAGTAACACTGAAGCTTTCTTT CSVEGQSNTEAFF
TRBJ2-1 NA NA TRBV7-9 TGTGCCAGCAGCTTAGCTGACTACAATGAGCAGTTCTTC CASSLADYNEQFF
TRBJ2-7 NA NA TRBV7-8 TGTGCCAGCAGTAAGTCTCACAGGGACGGATACGAGCAGTACTTC CASSKSHRDGYEQYF
TRBJ2-2 NA once TRBV9 TGTGCCAGCAGCTTCTCGGGGTTGGGGGACACCGGGGAGCTGTTTTTT CASSFSGLGDTGELFF